A single sample gave rise to the 5 T cell receptor beta chains below, sequenced in a study of blood T cell repertoires in COVID-19. TCRdb keeps only in-frame clones here, not all; method: immunoSEQ multiplex PCR. Of roughly 170,000 clones listed, 85% to 90% were seen once; the top ten hold approximately 0.93%. The specimen sequenced was peripheral blood. These receptors came from a woman between 18 and 29 years old who had recovered from COVID-19.

The V call is TRBV7-7, the J call TRBJ2-3, with D perhaps TRBD1 (5 bases). V was cut by 2 bases and J by 5 bases, with 14 bases left in between. Germline V CDR1 and CDR2: SSHAT, FNYEAQ (reference sequence). This CDR3 contains 15 residues. This chain's CDR3 is CASSLQGRKIDTQYF. The CDR3 DNA reads as TGTGCCAGCAGCTTACAGGGTCGGAAGATAGATACGCAGTATTTT.

The chain employs TRBV24-1 and TRBJ2-1; D is possibly TRBD2 (6 bases). The CDR3 contains 17 residues. The germline CDR1 and CDR2 sequences are KGHDR and SFDVKD. V was cut by 3 bases and J by 0 bases, with 14 bases left in between. The CDR3 bases are TGTGCCACCAGTGATCCTGGGGGGAGCAGCTCCTACAATGAGCAGTTCTTC. This translates into CATSDPGGSSSYNEQFF.

This sequence joins TRBV4-1 and TRBJ2-1; 8 positions match TRBD2. Germline V gives CDR1 MGHRA, CDR2 YSYEKL. The CDR3 totals 16 residues. V dropped 2 bases and J dropped 8; count of bases not matched to a gene: 11. CDR3 residues: CASSQRGLADRHEQFF. CDR3 sequence (DNA): TGCGCCAGCAGCCAACGAGGACTAGCTGACAGACATGAGCAGTTCTTC.

CDR3 in DNA: TGTGCCACCAGCCCCACCGGGACAGCCCATCCCCTCCACTTT. Translating it yields CATSPTGTAHPLHF. This chain uses TRBV15 with TRBJ1-6, with 7 bases fitting TRBD1. The CDR3 has 14 residues. The V segment lost 5 bases and the J segment 13 bases; nucleotides outside the gene matches: 11. Germline CDR1 and CDR2: LNHNV and YYDKDF (reference sequence). Complete variable domain (other parts from reference TRBV15 and TRBJ1-6): DAMVIQNPRYQVTQFGKPVTLSCSQTLNHNVMYWYQQKSSQAPKLLFHYYDKDFNNEADTPDNFQSRRPNTSFCFLDIRSPGLGDTAMYLCATSPTGTAHPLHFGNGTRLTVT.

The CDR3 spells CASSPIPGAGELFF. The CDR3 DNA reads as TGCGCCAGCAGCCCCATACCCGGGGCCGGGGAGCTGTTTTTT. The chain uses TRBV5-1 and TRBJ2-2; TRBD2 is a possible D gene (5 bases). CDR1 and CDR2 (germline): SGHRS, YFSETQ. V was cut by 4 bases and J by 6 bases, with 13 bases left in between. The CDR3 consists of 14 residues.